These 11 T cell receptor beta chains share one sample of origin, sequenced in a study of human T cells and chemical hapten exposure. Noted time point: pre-sensitization, week 0. Treatment noted: therapeutic diphenylcyclopropenone sensitization with weekly scalp DPC. MiXCR, applied by TCRdb to the RACE reads, yields one record per CDR3 protein. The repertoire holds some 250,000 distinct CDR3 sequences, with over 7.5% as singletons. Sample: whole blood, taken in connection with sensitization to the hapten diphenylcyclopropenone (DPC). The receptors shown here come from a man between 18 and 29 years old with alopecia areata. Some clones in this sample may be carry-over from other donors' samples.

This clonotype was observed at least ten times. This rearrangement joins TRBV7-8 to TRBJ1-5; TRBD1 might be the D (6 bases). This CDR3 has 14 residues. The V end lost 5 bases, the J end lost 6 bases, and 14 bases lay between the germline ends. The germline CDR1 and CDR2 sequences are SGHVS and FQNEAQ. CDR3 loop: CASSPSRGRQPQHF. The CDR3 nucleotides are TGTGCCAGCAGCCCGAGCCGGGGGCGTCAGCCCCAGCATTTT.

This clonotype was counted ten times or more. The V call is TRBV9, the J call TRBJ1-5, with no clear D. V dropped 0 bases and J dropped 4 bases, with 5 bases sitting between them. CDR3 length: 13 amino acids. Germline CDR1 and CDR2: SGDLS and YYNGEE. The CDR3 DNA follows: TGTGCCAGCAGCGTAGATGCAAATCAGCCCCAGCATTTT. The encoded protein is CASSVDANQPQHF.

In this sample, this clonotype turned up many times. The V gene is TRBV28, the J gene TRBJ1-5; D is unclear. Germline values: CDR1 MDHEN, CDR2 SYDVKM. The CDR3 length is 13 residues. Trimming left V 3 bases short and J 5 bases short, with 8 bases between. The CDR3 spells CASSFAIYQPQHF. The CDR3 nucleotides are TGTGCCAGCAGTTTCGCAATATATCAGCCCCAGCATTTT.

The CDR3 sequence: CASSPSSSGGAFEQFF. The DNA for the CDR3 is TGTGCCAGCAGCCCTAGCTCTAGCGGGGGGGCCTTTGAGCAGTTCTTC. This sequence joins TRBV5-5 and TRBJ2-1, with 12 bases matching TRBD2. Germline assignment: CDR1 SGHKS and CDR2 YYEKEE (reference sequence). V lost 4 bases, J lost 9 bases, and 11 bases stayed unmatched. CDR3 length: 16 amino acids.

This clonotype was recorded a few times. V gene TRBV4-3 combines with J gene TRBJ2-2; D might be TRBD1 (6 bases). This CDR3 comprises 15 residues. Trimming removed 0 bases from V and 4 bases from J, with 9 bases in between. Looked up from germline, CDR1 is LGHNA and CDR2 is YSLEER. CDR3 protein: CASSQDGQPTGELFF. The CDR3 DNA reads as TGCGCCAGCAGCCAAGACGGACAGCCCACCGGGGAGCTGTTTTTT.

J is TRBJ2-7 and V is TRBV20-1; 10 bases match TRBD1. The junction had 3 bases not matched to a gene; V was cut back by 4 bases and J by 3 bases. There are 13 residues in the CDR3. CDR1 is DFQATT, CDR2 SNEGSKA, per germline (reference sequence). In DNA, the CDR3 is TGCAGTGCTATGGGACAGGGGAACTACGAGCAGTACGTC. Translation gives CSAMGQGNYEQYV.

This clonotype occurred many times. This chain uses TRBV7-3 with TRBJ1-4; TRBD1 matches at 11 bases. The V gene's germline CDR1 is SGHTA and CDR2 FQGTGA. The CDR3 extends over 15 amino acids. After removal of 5 bases from V and 5 bases from J, the junction contained 4 bases not matched to a gene. The CDR3 loop is CASSTGQGANEKLFF. The CDR3 nucleotides read TGTGCCAGCAGCACTGGACAGGGGGCGAATGAAAAACTGTTTTTT.

This clonotype was seen a handful of times. The rearrangement uses TRBV2 and TRBJ1-4; TRBD1 matches at 9 bases. Losses at the gene ends were 6 bases for V and 7 bases for J; bases not matched to a gene: 3. CDR1 is SNHLY, CDR2 FYNNEI, per germline. The CDR3 extends over 13 amino acids. The chain's CDR3 is CASRGDRVEKLFF. The CDR3 DNA reads TGTGCCAGCAGGGGGGACAGGGTTGAAAAACTGTTTTTT.

The sample holds a few counts of this clonotype. V is TRBV29-1 and J is TRBJ1-1; D is unclear. V was clipped by 4 bases and J by 11 bases, with 17 bases between them. The germline gives CDR1 SQVTM, CDR2 ANQGSEA. This CDR3 has 12 amino acids. For the CDR3, the DNA is TGCAGCGTTGGGCAAAACCACAATTCGGCTTTCTTT. This gives the protein CSVGQNHNSAFF.

There are a few counts of this clonotype. V and J are TRBV7-2 and TRBJ2-1; unclear D gene. The germline CDR1 and CDR2 sequences are SGHTA and FQGNSA. Trimming left V 5 bases short and J 7 bases short, with 12 bases between. The CDR3 is made up of 13 amino acids. The CDR3 DNA follows: TGTGCCAGCAGCCCCCCGTATTCAAATGAGCAGTTCTTC. Protein sequence: CASSPPYSNEQFF.

This clonotype appeared a few times. V gene TRBV6-2 or TRBV6-3 combines with J gene TRBJ2-3, with D perhaps matching TRBD1 (6 bases). The V and J ends lost 6 bases and 2 bases respectively, with 12 bases between them. This CDR3 has 14 amino acids. Germline V lookup: CDR1 MNHEY, CDR2 SVGEGT. The CDR3, as DNA: TGTGCCAGCAGGAAGACAGGAGCCACAGATACGCAGTATTTT. It translates to CASRKTGATDTQYF.